This T cell receptor beta chain was retrieved from a study of identical twins listed by TCRdb under 2016. Study-level background: TCR alpha and beta repertoires from monozygotic twins, unrelated adults of various ages and cord blood were deep-sequenced to test whether fetal clonotypes persist. To rule out contamination, the twin experiments were replicated at different times with different library preparation protocols. The paper as a whole reports these results and caveats: Abundant cord blood beta clonotypes carried fewer insertions; young adult naive repertoires showed a weaker similar trend, while memory repertoires showed none. Zero-insertion analyses could be partly confounded by invariant T cells such as MAIT and iNKT, though diverse VJ usage argued against such confounding for most clonotypes. In monozygotic twins, recombination models systematically underestimated out-of-frame TCR alpha sharing, but the models matched the sharing seen between unrelated individuals. Because the same donors could not be followed over many years, the conclusions depended on cross-sectional statistical analysis. Excess twin sharing in beta out-of-frame sequences was weaker because fewer shared sequences lowered the signal-to-noise ratio. Out-of-frame TCR alpha sequences shared between twins showed an excess of low generation-probability sequences compared with coincidental sharing between unrelated individuals.

Every donor was a healthy Caucasian. The twin cohort consisted of three pairs of female monozygotic twins, all aged roughly 18 to 29 years. CD4+ and CD8+ T cell populations were isolated with positive isolation kits from Invitrogen. Trimming takes 1 base from V and 5 bases from J, and the germline ends sit 8 bases apart. Inclusive of the bounding cysteine and phenylalanine, the CDR3 is 14 residues long. Only the CDR3 DNA is retained, 42 bases long and in frame from the first base. Per the germline V gene, MNHNS is the CDR1 and SASEGT is the CDR2. Libraries were prepared through 5' RACE. The sequencing machine was an Illumina HiSeq 2000. Template switching introduced a universal primer binding site; the final cDNA contained a unique molecular identifier, enabling accurate counting of TCR cDNA molecules. Specific primers in the conserved constant-segment region were used to synthesize first-strand cDNA for TCR alpha and beta chains. To control for contamination, every cDNA library carried two barcodes: a SMART-Mk sample barcode plus Illumina barcodes. Two successive PCR steps introduced TruSeq adapter sequences along with Illumina sample barcodes. Sequencing of the TCR alpha and beta cDNA libraries was done on the Illumina HiSeq platform using custom primers. Per the source publication's procedure: Unique molecular identifiers were extracted from raw reads with MiGEC, and CDR3 positions were determined with MiXCR. For each individual, recombination models were inferred using an EM algorithm with the repgenHMM and IGoR tools. Shared clonotype analysis was performed with the tcR package in R, normalizing sharing by the product of cloneset sizes. Out-of-frame nonproductive sequences were analyzed to study raw recombination free of thymic and clonal selection effects. TCRdb's own reprocessing of the public reads used fastp at Q25 and MiXCR and kept productive beta chains. When rows share a CDR3 protein, they turn into one entry using the most common DNA and genes. The V and J calls here are based on TCRdb, not the publication. The sample table shows fewer than 250,000 distinct CDR3 sequences, and 6% to 8% are seen once. The biggest ten clones account for around 5% of the sample.

Only a few counts were recorded for this clonotype. What antigen it recognizes has not been identified. Within one base of it there is no much larger clone, and no base qualities were kept. The same specimen was also included in a second study, on yellow fever vaccine responses in identical twins. Per that second paper: The authors reported that the T cell response to vaccination in identical twins appeared partly convergent and partly personalized. The study precisely tracked vaccine-responding T cell clones in identical twins.

The rearranged chain carries TRBV6-1 and TRBJ2-2; the D segment cannot be called with confidence. Sequences were obtained from CD8+ T cells sorted from blood. The receptor comes from a woman aged 18-29 years in good health. The CDR3 is CASSEEILTGELFF. The sequence in DNA is TGTGCCAGCAGTGAAGAAATCCTGACCGGGGAGCTGTTTTTT.